This T cell receptor (beta chain) was captured by sequencing in a study of blood T cell repertoires in COVID-19. Study-wide background: Samples of COVID-19 (acute and convalescent) were obtained from the United States, Italy and Spain. In each case, the material was cDNA or gDNA derived from T cells, B-cell-depleted T cells, or PBMCs.

This CDR3 comprises 11 residues. Losses at the gene ends were 8 bases for V and 6 bases for J; bases not matched to a gene: 4. Germline V CDR1 and CDR2: SQVTM, ANQGSEA. Authors' methods: Counts of nucleated cells, estimated from reference gene primer amplification, were obtained. The repertoire was sequenced with immunoSEQ multiplex PCR; TCRdb's copy has only in-frame clones and lacks some. That table is the source of V, J and clone size, and D and trimming were worked out from the DNA. The table has about 150,000 clones, 75% to 90% seen once. The receptor was isolated from a human donor in a cohort sampled during active COVID-19. Sequencing used peripheral blood. The rearrangement joins TRBV29-1 to TRBJ1-2; 9 bases line up with TRBD1. The CDR3 DNA is TGCAGCTCGGGACAGGGTAATGGCTACACCTTC. As protein: CSSGQGNGYTF.